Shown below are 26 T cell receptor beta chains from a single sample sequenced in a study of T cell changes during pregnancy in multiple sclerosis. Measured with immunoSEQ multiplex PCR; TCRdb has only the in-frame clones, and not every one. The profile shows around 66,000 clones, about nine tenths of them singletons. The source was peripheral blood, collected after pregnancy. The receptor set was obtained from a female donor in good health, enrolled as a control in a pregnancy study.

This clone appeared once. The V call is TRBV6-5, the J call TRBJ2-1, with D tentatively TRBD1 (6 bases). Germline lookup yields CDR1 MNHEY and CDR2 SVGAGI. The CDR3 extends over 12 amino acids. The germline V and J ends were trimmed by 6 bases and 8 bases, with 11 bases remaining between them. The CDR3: CASRTGLHEQFF. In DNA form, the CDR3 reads TGTGCCAGCAGAACAGGGTTGCATGAGCAGTTCTTC.

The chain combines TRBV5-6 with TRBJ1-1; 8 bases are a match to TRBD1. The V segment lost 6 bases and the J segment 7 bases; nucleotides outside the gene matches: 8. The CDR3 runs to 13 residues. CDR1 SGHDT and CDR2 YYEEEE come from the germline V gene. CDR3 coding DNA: TGTGCCAGCACCCCGCAGGGGGCGGGTGAAGCTTTCTTT. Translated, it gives CASTPQGAGEAFF.

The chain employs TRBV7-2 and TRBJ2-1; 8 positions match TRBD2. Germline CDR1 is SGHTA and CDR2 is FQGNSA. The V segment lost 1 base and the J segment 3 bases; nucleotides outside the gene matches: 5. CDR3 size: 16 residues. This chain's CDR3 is CASSLVPGGDYNEQFF. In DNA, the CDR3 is TGTGCCAGCAGCTTAGTTCCCGGGGGGGACTACAATGAGCAGTTCTTC.

The CDR3 protein is CASSYSDNGELFF. CDR3 DNA: TGTGCCAGCAGTTACTCGGACAACGGGGAGCTGTTTTTT. V is TRBV6-5 and J is TRBJ2-2; tentative D call: TRBD1 (5 bases). The germline gives CDR1 MNHEY, CDR2 SVGAGI. CDR3 length equals 13 residues. Deletions cut 0 bases from V and 7 bases from J, with 6 bases between.

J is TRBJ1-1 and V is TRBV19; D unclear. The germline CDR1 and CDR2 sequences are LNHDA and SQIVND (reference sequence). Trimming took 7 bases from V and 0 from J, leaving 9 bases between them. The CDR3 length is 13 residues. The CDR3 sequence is CASTWEVNTEAFF. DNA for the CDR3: TGTGCCAGTACTTGGGAGGTGAACACTGAAGCTTTCTTT.

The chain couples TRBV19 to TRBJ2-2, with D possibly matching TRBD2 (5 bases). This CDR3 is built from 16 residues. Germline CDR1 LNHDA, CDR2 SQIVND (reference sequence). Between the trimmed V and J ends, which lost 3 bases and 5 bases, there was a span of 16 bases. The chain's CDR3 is CASSIGSTSGTGELFF. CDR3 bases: TGTGCCAGTAGTATTGGATCAACCTCGGGAACCGGGGAGCTGTTTTTT.

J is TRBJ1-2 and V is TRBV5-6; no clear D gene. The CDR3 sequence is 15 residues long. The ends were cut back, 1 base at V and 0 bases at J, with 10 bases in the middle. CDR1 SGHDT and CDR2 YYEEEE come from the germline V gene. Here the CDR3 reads CASSLRDGANYGYTF. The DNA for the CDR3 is TGTGCCAGCAGCTTGCGCGACGGGGCTAACTATGGCTACACCTTC.

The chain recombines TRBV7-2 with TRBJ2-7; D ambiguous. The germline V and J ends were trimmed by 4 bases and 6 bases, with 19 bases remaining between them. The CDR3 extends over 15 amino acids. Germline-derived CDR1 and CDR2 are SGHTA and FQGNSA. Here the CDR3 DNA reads TGTGCCAGCAGCTCCCGCGGTCCCAGTAGACGCGAGCAGTACTTC. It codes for CASSSRGPSRREQYF.

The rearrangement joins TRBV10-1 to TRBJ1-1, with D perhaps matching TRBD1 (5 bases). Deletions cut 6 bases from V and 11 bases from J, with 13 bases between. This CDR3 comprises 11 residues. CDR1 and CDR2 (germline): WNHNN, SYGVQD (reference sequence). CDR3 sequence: CASRTDRYAFF. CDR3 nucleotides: TGCGCCAGCAGGACAGATCGGTACGCTTTCTTT.

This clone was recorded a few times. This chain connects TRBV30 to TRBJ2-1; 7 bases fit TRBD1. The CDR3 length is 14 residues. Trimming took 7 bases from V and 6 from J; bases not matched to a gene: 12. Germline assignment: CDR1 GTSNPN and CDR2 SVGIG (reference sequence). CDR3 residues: CALDPSGGSNEQFF. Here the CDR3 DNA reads TGTGCCTTGGACCCATCAGGGGGAAGCAATGAGCAGTTCTTC.

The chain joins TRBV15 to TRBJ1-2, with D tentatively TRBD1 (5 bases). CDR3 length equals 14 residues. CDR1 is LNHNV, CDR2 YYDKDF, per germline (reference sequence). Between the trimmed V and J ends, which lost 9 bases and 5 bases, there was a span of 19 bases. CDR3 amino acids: CATRNQGAAYGYTF. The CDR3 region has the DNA TGTGCCACGAGAAATCAAGGGGCAGCTTATGGCTACACCTTC.

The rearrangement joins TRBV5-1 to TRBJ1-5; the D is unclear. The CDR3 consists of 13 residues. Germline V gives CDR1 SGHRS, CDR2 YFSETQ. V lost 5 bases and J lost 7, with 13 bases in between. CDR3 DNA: TGCGCCAGCAGTTCGGGAGACGAGCAGCCCCAGCATTTT. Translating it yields CASSSGDEQPQHF.

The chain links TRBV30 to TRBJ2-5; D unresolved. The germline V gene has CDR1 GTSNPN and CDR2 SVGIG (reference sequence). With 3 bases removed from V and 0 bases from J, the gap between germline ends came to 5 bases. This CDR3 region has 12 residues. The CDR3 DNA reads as TGTGCCTGGAGGCCGGACCAAGAGACCCAGTACTTC. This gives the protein CAWRPDQETQYF.

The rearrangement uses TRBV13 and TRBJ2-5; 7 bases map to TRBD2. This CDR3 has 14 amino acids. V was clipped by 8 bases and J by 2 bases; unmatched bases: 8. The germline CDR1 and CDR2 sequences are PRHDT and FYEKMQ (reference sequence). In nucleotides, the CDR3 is TGTGCCAGCGTCCCGCGGGGACTACAAGAGACCCAGTACTTC. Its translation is CASVPRGLQETQYF.

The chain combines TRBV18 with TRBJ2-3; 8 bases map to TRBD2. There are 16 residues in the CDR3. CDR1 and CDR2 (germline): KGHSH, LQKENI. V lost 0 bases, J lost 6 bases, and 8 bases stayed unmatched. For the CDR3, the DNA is TGTGCCAGCTCACCACCGGACGGGGGGGCCAGCGATACGCAGTATTTT. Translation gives CASSPPDGGASDTQYF.

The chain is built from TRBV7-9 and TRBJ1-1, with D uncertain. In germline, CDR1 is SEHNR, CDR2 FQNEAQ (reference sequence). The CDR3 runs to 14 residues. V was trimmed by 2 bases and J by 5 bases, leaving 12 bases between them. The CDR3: CASSLRPGGTEAFF. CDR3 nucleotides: TGTGCCAGCAGCTTACGGCCAGGAGGAACTGAAGCTTTCTTT.

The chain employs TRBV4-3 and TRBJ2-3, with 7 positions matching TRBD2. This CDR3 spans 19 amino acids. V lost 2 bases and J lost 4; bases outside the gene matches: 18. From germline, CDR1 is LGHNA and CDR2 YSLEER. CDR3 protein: CASSQLFGGIQKRADTQYF. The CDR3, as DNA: TGCGCCAGCAGCCAATTATTCGGGGGGATTCAAAAGAGGGCAGATACGCAGTATTTT.

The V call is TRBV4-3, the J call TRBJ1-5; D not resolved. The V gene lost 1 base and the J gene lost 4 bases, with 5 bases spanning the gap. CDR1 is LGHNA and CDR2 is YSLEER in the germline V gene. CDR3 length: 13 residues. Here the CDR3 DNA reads TGCGCCAGCAGCCAAGGGAGGAATCAGCCCCAGCATTTT. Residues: CASSQGRNQPQHF.

CDR3 region: CASSAGQGNNQPQHF. The DNA of the CDR3 is TGTGCCAGCAGCGCCGGACAGGGCAACAATCAGCCCCAGCATTTT. The chain employs TRBV7-9 and TRBJ1-5; 8 bases align to TRBD1. Trimming cost V 5 bases and J 3 bases; bases outside gene matches: 6. The CDR3 has 15 residues. Germline assignment: CDR1 SEHNR and CDR2 FQNEAQ (reference sequence).

The CDR3: CATHRGLSTEAFF. CDR3 sequence (DNA): TGTGCCACTCACAGGGGGCTGAGCACTGAAGCTTTCTTT. The J gene is TRBJ1-1, the V gene TRBV6-1, with TRBD1 matching over 9 bases. CDR3 length: 13 amino acids. V was clipped by 10 bases and J by 4 bases; unmatched bases: 7. CDR1 and CDR2 from the germline V gene are MNHNS and SASEGT.

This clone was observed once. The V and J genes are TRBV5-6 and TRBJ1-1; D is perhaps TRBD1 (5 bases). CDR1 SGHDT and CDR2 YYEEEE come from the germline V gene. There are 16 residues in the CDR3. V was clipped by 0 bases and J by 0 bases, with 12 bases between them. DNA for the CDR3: TGTGCCAGCAGCTTGGCCCCGGGGGTCATGAACACTGAAGCTTTCTTT. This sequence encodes CASSLAPGVMNTEAFF.

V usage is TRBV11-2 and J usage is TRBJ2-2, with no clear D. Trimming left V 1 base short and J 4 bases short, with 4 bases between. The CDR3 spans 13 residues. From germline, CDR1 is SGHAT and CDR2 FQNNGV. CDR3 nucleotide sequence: TGTGCCAGCAGCTTAGCTTCCACCGGGGAGCTGTTTTTT. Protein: CASSLASTGELFF.

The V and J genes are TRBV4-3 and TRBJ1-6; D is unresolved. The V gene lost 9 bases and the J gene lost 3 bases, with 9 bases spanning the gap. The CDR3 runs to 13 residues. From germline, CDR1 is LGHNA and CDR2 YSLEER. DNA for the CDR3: TGCGCCAGTGGGCAGAACTATAATTCACCCCTCCACTTT. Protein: CASGQNYNSPLHF.

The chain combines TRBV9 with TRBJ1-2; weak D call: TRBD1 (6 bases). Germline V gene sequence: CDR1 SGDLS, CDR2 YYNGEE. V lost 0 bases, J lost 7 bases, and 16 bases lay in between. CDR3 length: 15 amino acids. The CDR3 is CASSVGTAIVAGYTF. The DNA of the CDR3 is TGTGCCAGCAGCGTAGGGACAGCGATCGTTGCTGGCTACACCTTC.

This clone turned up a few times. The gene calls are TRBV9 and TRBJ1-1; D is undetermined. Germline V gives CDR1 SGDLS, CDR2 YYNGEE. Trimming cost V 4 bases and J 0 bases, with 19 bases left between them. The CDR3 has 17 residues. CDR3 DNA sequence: TGTGCCAGCAGCCCAGACTTCAATGCGGGAATGAACACTGAAGCTTTCTTT. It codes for CASSPDFNAGMNTEAFF.

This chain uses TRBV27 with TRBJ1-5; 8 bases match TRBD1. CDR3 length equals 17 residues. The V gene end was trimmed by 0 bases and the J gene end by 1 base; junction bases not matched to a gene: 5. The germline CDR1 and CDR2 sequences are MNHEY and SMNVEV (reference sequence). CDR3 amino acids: CASSLSGGQVSNQPQHF. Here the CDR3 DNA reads TGTGCCAGCAGTTTATCGGGGGGACAGGTGAGCAATCAGCCCCAGCATTTT.